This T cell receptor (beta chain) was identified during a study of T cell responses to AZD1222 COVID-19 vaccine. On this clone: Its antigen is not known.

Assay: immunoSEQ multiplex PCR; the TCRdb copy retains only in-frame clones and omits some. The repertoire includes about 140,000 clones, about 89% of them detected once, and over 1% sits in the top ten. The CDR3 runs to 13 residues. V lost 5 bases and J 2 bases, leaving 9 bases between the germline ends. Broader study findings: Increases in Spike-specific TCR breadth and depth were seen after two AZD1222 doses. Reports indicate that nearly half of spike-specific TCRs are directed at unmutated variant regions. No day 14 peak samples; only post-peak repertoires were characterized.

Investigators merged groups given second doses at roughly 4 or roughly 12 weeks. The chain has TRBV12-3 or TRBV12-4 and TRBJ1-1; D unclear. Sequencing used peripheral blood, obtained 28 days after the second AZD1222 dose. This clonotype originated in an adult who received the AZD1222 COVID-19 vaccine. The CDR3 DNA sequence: TGTGCCAGCAGTAATGCTATTAACACTGAAGCTTTCTTT. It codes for CASSNAINTEAFF.